This TCR beta chain stems from a study of control samples from healthy donors and cancer patients. CDR3 length: 15 residues. Losses at the gene ends were 6 bases for V and 3 bases for J; bases not matched to a gene: 5. In germline, CDR1 is LNHDA, CDR2 SQIVND (reference sequence). Sequencing used immunoSEQ multiplex PCR; TCRdb keeps in-frame clones, though not all of them. The sample contains 20,000 to 30,000 clones, approximately 78% of which appear only once. Sequences were obtained from PBMCs. The receptor's source is a man aged 55 to 70 with colorectal cancer. The chain combines TRBV19 with TRBJ1-2, with 12 bases that match TRBD1. The CDR3 DNA reads as TGTGCCAGTAGCGAGGGGACAGGGGGCTACTATGGCTACACCTTC. Its translation is CASSEGTGGYYGYTF.